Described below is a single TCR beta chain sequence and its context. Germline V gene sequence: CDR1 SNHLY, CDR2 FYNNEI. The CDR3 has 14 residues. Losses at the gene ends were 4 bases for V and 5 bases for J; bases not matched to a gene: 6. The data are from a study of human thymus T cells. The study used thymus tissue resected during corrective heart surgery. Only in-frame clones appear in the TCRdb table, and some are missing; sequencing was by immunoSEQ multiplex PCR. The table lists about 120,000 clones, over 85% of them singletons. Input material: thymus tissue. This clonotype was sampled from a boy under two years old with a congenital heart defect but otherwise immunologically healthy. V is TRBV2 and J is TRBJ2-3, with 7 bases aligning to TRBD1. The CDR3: CASSVGQDEDTQYF. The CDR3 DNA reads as TGTGCCAGCAGTGTCGGACAGGACGAAGATACGCAGTATTTT.